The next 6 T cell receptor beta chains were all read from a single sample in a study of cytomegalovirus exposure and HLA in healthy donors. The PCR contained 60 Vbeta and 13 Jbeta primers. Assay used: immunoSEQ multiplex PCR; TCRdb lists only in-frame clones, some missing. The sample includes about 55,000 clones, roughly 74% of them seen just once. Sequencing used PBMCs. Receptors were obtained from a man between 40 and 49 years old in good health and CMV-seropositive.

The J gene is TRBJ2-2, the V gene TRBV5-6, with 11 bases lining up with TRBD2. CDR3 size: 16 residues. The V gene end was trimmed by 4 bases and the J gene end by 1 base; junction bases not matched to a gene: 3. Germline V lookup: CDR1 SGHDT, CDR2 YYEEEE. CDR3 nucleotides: TGTGCCAGCAGCCCAGGACTAGCGGGGAACACCGGGGAGCTGTTTTTT. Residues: CASSPGLAGNTGELFF.

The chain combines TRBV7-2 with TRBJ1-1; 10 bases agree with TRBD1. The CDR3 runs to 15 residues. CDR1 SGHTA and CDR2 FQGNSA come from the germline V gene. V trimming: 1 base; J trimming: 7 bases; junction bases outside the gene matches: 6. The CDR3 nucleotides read TGTGCCAGCAGCTTAGACGGGACAGGGGTAAATGAAGCTTTCTTT. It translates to CASSLDGTGVNEAFF.

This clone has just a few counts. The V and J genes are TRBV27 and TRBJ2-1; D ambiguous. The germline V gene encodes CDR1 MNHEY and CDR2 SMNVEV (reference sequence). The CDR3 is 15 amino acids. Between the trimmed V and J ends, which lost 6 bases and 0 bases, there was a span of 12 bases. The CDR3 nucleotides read TGTGCCAGCAGCGGAGACGGAAGCTCCTACAATGAGCAGTTCTTC. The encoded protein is CASSGDGSSYNEQFF.

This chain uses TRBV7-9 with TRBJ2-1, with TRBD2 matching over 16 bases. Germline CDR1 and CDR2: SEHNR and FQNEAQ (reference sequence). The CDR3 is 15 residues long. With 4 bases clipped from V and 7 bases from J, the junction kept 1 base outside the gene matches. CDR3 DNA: TGTGCCAGCAGCTCGGGACTAGCGGGGGGGAATGAGCAGTTCTTC. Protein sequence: CASSSGLAGGNEQFF.

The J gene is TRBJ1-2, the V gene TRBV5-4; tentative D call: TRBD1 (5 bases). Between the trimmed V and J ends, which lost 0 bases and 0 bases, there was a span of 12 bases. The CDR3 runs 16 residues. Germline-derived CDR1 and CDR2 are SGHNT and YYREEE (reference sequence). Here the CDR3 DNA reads TGTGCCAGCAGCTTGGGGGGGGAAAGAGCTAACTATGGCTACACCTTC. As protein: CASSLGGERANYGYTF.

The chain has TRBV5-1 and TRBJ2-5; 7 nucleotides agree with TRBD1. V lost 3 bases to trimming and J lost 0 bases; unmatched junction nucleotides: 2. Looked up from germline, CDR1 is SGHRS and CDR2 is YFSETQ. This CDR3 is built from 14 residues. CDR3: CASSSGQYQETQYF. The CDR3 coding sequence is TGCGCCAGCAGCTCGGGACAGTACCAAGAGACCCAGTACTTC.